The clone carrying this T cell receptor beta chain was observed a handful of times. The data are from a study of response to subunit inactivated influenza vaccine. One entry per CDR3 protein results from TCRdb running MiXCR on the RT-PCR reads. The table records around 750,000 distinct CDR3 sequences, 21% of them present only once. The CDR3 has 15 residues. V was cut by 1 base and J by 7 bases, with 15 bases left in between. Germline CDR1 LNHNV, CDR2 YYDKDF (reference sequence). Material: PBMCs from blood, obtained 5 days after vaccination. The source of this sequence is a man aged 50 to 60 who received an inactivated influenza vaccine. The J gene is TRBJ2-3, the V gene TRBV15; TRBD1 might be the D (6 bases). CDR3 sequence (DNA): TGTGCCACCAGCAGAGCACAGGGTGCGTTTTATACGCAGTATTTT. Protein: CATSRAQGAFYTQYF.